This is a list of T cell receptor beta chains from one sample in a study of cytomegalovirus exposure and HLA in healthy donors. The table came from immunoSEQ multiplex PCR; TCRdb's copy has only in-frame clones and leaves some out. The sample has a few hundred thousand clones; roughly 88% are singletons. The sequencing input was PBMCs. The receptor set was obtained from a young woman in good health and CMV-seronegative. Both conserved end residues are part of each CDR3. Each record gives: clone size, V gene, D gene, J gene, CDR3 DNA, CDR3 protein. The D gene is left open where the match is weak. Size is stated for part of the rows, as once, few or many counts, or as a class when the clone is expanded.

.	TRBV19	.	TRBJ2-7	TGTGCCAGTAGTCGGGGTACGGCAGTCCCCTACGAGCAGTACTTC	CASSRGTAVPYEQYF
once	TRBV28	.	TRBJ2-6	TGTGCCAGCAGTTTTAGGGGTTCTGGGGCCAACGTCCTGACTTTC	CASSFRGSGANVLTF
.	TRBV6-5	TRBD1	TRBJ2-2	TGTGCCAGCAGTCAGGGGGCGGTCACCGGGGAGCTGTTTTTT	CASSQGAVTGELFF
once	TRBV5-1	TRBD1	TRBJ2-3	TGCGCCAGCAGCTCAAAGTGGGACAGGGGGCCTGATACGCAGTATTTT	CASSSKWDRGPDTQYF
.	TRBV7-9	TRBD1	TRBJ1-6	TGTGCCACCACGACAGGGTCGATCTATAATTCACCCCTCCACTTT	CATTTGSIYNSPLHF
once	TRBV6-1	.	TRBJ1-4	TGTGCCAGCAGCTATGGGACAGAAAAACTGTTTTTT	CASSYGTEKLFF
once	TRBV6-6	.	TRBJ2-3	TGTGCCAGCAGAAACAATAGAGGGGGAAACACAGATACGCAGTATTTT	CASRNNRGGNTDTQYF
.	TRBV27	TRBD1	TRBJ1-1	TGTGCCAGCAGTTCCCAGGGGGCGCGGGACACTGAAGCTTTCTTT	CASSSQGARDTEAFF
.	TRBV30	.	TRBJ1-5	TGTGCCTGGAGTGCCAACGGGGGTCAGCCCCAGCATTTT	CAWSANGGQPQHF
.	TRBV15	TRBD1	TRBJ1-4	TGTGCCACCAGCAGAGTGAGGGGACAGGGTCCCTCTAATGAAAAACTGTTTTTT	CATSRVRGQGPSNEKLFF
.	TRBV19	.	TRBJ2-2	TGTGCCAGTTCCTACACCGGGGAGCTGTTTTTT	CASSYTGELFF
.	TRBV5-5	TRBD1	TRBJ2-5	TGTGCCAGCAGCTATCCGGGACAGGGGCCAGAGACCCAGTACTTC	CASSYPGQGPETQYF
.	TRBV27	.	TRBJ1-1	TGTGCCAGCAGTTTTTTGAGGAACACTGAAGCTTTCTTT	CASSFLRNTEAFF
few	TRBV2	TRBD2	TRBJ2-7	TGTGCCAGCAGCCTTACTAGCGGGGGAACCTACGAGCAGTACTTC	CASSLTSGGTYEQYF
.	TRBV25-1	TRBD1	TRBJ1-1	TGTGCCAGCAGTCTGGGGACAGGGGGCTCAACTGAAGCTTTCTTT	CASSLGTGGSTEAFF
.	TRBV2	.	TRBJ1-1	TGTGCCAGCAGATACCCCCCGTTAGTTCAGGACACTGAAGCTTTCTTT	CASRYPPLVQDTEAFF
.	TRBV5-1	.	TRBJ2-2	TGCGCCAGCAGCTGGGCCACTTCTGCCGGGGAGCTGTTTTTT	CASSWATSAGELFF
once	TRBV6-6	TRBD1	TRBJ1-1	TGTGCCAGCAGTCACCAGGGGGCGGCTACTGAAGCTTTCTTT	CASSHQGAATEAFF
.	TRBV6-5	TRBD2	TRBJ2-1	TGTGCCAGCAGTTACACCGGGACTAGCTGGAATGAGCAGTTCTTC	CASSYTGTSWNEQFF
.	TRBV9	TRBD1	TRBJ2-7	TGTGCCAGCAGCTCCGGGACAGGGGGCACCGAGCAGTACTTC	CASSSGTGGTEQYF
few	TRBV11-2	.	TRBJ2-7	TGTGCCAGCAGCTTAGGCGGGATGGGGTACGAGCAGTACTTC	CASSLGGMGYEQYF
.	TRBV5-1	TRBD1	TRBJ1-2	TGCGCCAGCAGCTTGGGGACAGGGGATAACTATGGCTACACCTTC	CASSLGTGDNYGYTF
once	TRBV18	TRBD1	TRBJ2-1	TGTGCCAGCTCACACGGGACAGGCTCCTACAATGAGCAGTTCTTC	CASSHGTGSYNEQFF
.	TRBV30	.	TRBJ1-4	TGTGCCTGGAGCCCGTCGCAGGGTGTGGAAAAACTGTTTTTT	CAWSPSQGVEKLFF
.	TRBV2	TRBD2	TRBJ2-7	TGTGCCAGCAGTGACAGGGGACGGGGGGGGCTCTACGAGCAGTACTTC	CASSDRGRGGLYEQYF
.	TRBV27	TRBD1	TRBJ2-5	TGTGCCAGCAGTTTATATCCACAGGGGAGCCAAGAGACCCAGTACTTC	CASSLYPQGSQETQYF
.	TRBV7-6	.	TRBJ1-1	TGTGCCAGCAGCTTAGGGGGGGGAGGGAAAACTGAAGCTTTCTTT	CASSLGGGGKTEAFF
.	TRBV11-2	TRBD1	TRBJ2-7	TGTGCCAGCAGCGATGGACAGGCGTCCTACGAGCAGTACTTC	CASSDGQASYEQYF
few	TRBV5-1	TRBD1	TRBJ1-6	TGCGCCAGCAAAACGGGGACAGAGAATTCACCCCTCCACTTT	CASKTGTENSPLHF
.	TRBV28	TRBD2	TRBJ2-3	TGTGCCAGCAGTTTACCCCCGGCGGGGGGCACAGATACGCAGTATTTT	CASSLPPAGGTDTQYF
.	TRBV4-1	.	TRBJ2-2	TGCGCCAGCAGCCAGACGACTAGACCTACCGGGGAGCTGTTTTTT	CASSQTTRPTGELFF
.	TRBV25-1	.	TRBJ1-5	TGTGCCAGCAGTGAACCGGGATATAGCAATCAGCCCCAGCATTTT	CASSEPGYSNQPQHF
.	TRBV2	TRBD1	TRBJ1-1	TGTGCCAGCAGTCCCCCGGGACAGGGGGAGAACACTGAAGCTTTCTTT	CASSPPGQGENTEAFF
.	TRBV14	.	TRBJ2-7	TGTGCCAGCAGCCAAGTGACAGTCTCCTACGAGCAGTACTTC	CASSQVTVSYEQYF
.	TRBV30	TRBD2	TRBJ2-4	TGTGCCTGGAGTGGGTCTAGCGGGATAGACATTCAGTACTTC	CAWSGSSGIDIQYF
.	TRBV7-8	TRBD2	TRBJ2-3	TGTGCCAGCAGCCAAAGGACTAGCGGGAGGAGAGATACGCAGTATTTT	CASSQRTSGRRDTQYF
.	TRBV5-8	.	TRBJ1-5	TGTGCCAGCAGCTTAATGACTGGAAATCAGCCCCAGCATTTT	CASSLMTGNQPQHF
.	TRBV28	.	TRBJ2-7	TGTGCCAGCAGTCCCACTCTCGACAGGGAGGACGAGCAGTACTTC	CASSPTLDREDEQYF
.	TRBV5-4	TRBD1	TRBJ1-1	TGTGCCAGCAGCCTCGATCCGGGACAGATGAACACTGAAGCTTTCTTT	CASSLDPGQMNTEAFF
.	TRBV28	.	TRBJ2-5	TGTGCCAGCAGCCCAAGACGCGGTTTGGAGACCCAGTACTTC	CASSPRRGLETQYF